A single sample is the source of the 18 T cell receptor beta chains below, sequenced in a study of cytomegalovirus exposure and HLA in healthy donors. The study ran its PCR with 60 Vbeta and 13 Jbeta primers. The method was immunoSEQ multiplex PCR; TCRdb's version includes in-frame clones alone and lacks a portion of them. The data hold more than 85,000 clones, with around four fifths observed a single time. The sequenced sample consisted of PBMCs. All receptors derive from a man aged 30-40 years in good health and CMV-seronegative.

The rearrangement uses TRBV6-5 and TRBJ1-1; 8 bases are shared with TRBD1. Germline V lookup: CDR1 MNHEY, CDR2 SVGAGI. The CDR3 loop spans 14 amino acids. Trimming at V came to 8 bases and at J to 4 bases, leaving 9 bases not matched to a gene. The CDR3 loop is CASLRETGVTEAFF. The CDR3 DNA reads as TGTGCCAGCCTCCGTGAGACAGGGGTCACTGAAGCTTTCTTT.

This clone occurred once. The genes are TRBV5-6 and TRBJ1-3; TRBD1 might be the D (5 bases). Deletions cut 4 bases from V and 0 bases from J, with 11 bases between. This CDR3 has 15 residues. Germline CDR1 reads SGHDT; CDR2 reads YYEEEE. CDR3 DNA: TGTGCCAGCAGCGCAGGGTTTGGCTCTGGAAACACCATATATTTT. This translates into CASSAGFGSGNTIYF.

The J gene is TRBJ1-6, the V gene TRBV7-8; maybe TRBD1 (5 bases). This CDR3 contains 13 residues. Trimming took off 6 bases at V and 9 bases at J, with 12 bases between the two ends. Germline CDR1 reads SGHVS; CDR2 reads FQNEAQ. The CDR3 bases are TGTGCCAGCAGAAACAGCGGGGGTTCACCCCTCCACTTT. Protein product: CASRNSGGSPLHF.

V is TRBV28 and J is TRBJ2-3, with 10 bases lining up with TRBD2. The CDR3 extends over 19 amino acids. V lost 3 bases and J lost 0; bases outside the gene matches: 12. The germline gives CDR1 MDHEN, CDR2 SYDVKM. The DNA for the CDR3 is TGTGCCAGCAGTTTTAGGATTCTAGCGGGAGAGACTAGCACAGATACGCAGTATTTT. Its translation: CASSFRILAGETSTDTQYF.

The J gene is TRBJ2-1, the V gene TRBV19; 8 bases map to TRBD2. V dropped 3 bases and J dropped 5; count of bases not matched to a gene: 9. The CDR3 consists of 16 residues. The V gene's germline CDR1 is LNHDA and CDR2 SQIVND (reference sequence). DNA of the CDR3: TGTGCCAGTAGTATCCAAGCGGGAGTGGGGGACAATGAGCAGTTCTTC. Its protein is CASSIQAGVGDNEQFF.

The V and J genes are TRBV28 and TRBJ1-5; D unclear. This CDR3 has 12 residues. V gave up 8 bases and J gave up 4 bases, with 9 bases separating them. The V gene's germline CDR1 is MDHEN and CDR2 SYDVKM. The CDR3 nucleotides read TGTGCCAGCCACCATACAAATCAGCCCCAGCATTTT. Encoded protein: CASHHTNQPQHF.

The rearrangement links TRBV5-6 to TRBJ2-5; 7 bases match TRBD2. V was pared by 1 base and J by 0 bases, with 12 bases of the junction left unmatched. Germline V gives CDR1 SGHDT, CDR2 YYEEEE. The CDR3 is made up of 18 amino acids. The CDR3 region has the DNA TGTGCCAGCAGCTTGAGGCTACTAGCGTGGGCCAACCAAGAGACCCAGTACTTC. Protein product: CASSLRLLAWANQETQYF.

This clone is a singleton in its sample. The CDR3 DNA sequence: TGCGCCAGCATGACAGGGGGCGCGGCGGATACGCAGTATTTT. Translated, it gives CASMTGGAADTQYF. V is TRBV10-2 and J is TRBJ2-3, with 10 bases identical to TRBD1. V shed 7 bases and J 6 bases; nucleotides not matched to a gene: 7. CDR1 and CDR2 (germline): WSHSY, SAAADI. This CDR3 region has 14 residues.

Written as DNA, the CDR3 is TGTGCCAGCAGTTACCCCGGACAGTTTAACGATCAGCCCCAGCATTTT. Protein product: CASSYPGQFNDQPQHF. This chain uses TRBV6-6 with TRBJ1-5, with TRBD1 as a possible D gene (6 bases). The CDR3 has 16 amino acids. The germline gives CDR1 MNHNY, CDR2 SVGAGI (reference sequence). Trimming pared 2 bases from V and 5 bases from J, leaving 16 bases between.

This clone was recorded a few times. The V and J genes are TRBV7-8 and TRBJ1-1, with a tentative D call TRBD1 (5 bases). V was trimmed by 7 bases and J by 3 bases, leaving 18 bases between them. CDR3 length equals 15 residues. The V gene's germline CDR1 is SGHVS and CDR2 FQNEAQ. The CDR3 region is CASIYRVGGDTEAFF. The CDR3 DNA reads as TGTGCCAGCATCTATAGGGTGGGGGGTGACACTGAAGCTTTCTTT.

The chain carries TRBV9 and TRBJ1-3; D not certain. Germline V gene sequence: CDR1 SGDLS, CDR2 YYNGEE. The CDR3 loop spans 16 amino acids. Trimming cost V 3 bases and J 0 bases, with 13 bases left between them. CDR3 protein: CASSGTTGISGNTIYF. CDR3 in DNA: TGTGCCAGCAGCGGAACGACGGGGATCTCTGGAAACACCATATATTTT.

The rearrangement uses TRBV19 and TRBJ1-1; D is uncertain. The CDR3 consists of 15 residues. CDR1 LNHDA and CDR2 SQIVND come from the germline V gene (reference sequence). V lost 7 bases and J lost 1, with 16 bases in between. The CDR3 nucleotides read TGTGCCAGTACCCCAGGAGGATGGAAGAACACTGAAGCTTTCTTT. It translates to CASTPGGWKNTEAFF.

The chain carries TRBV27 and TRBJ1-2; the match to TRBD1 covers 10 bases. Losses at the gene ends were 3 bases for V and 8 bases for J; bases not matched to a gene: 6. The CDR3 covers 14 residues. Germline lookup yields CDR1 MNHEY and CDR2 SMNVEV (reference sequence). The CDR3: CASSFRRDRGGYTF. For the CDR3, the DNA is TGTGCCAGCAGTTTTCGCCGGGACAGGGGAGGCTACACCTTC.

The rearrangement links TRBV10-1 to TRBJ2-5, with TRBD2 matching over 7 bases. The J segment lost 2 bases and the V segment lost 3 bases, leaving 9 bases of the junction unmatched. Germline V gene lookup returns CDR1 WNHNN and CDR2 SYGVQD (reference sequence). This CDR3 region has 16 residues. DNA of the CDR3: TGCGCCAGCAGTGAAGGACTAGGTGGGAGACAAGAGACCCAGTACTTC. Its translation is CASSEGLGGRQETQYF.

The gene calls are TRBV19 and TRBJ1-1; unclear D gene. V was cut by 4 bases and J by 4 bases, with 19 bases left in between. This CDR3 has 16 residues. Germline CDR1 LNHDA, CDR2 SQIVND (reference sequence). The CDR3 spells CASSNRGASVGTEAFF. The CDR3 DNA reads TGTGCCAGTAGTAATCGAGGCGCGAGTGTGGGCACTGAAGCTTTCTTT.

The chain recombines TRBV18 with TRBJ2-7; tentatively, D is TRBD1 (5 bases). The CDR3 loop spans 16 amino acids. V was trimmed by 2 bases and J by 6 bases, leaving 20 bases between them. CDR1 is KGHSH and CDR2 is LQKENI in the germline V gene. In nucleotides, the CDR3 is TGTGCCAGCTCACCAACGACAGAACGCAGCGTGAGCGAGCAGTACTTC. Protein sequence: CASSPTTERSVSEQYF. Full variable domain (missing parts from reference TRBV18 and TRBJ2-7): NAGVMQNPRHLVRRRGQEARLRCSPMKGHSHVYWYRQLPEEGLKFMVYLQKENIIDESGMPKERFSAEFPKEGPSILRIQQVVRGDSAAYFCASSPTTERSVSEQYFGPGTRLTVT.

The CDR3 DNA reads as TGTGCCAGCAGTGAATTACTAGCGGGGGGGGGTAGCACAGATACGCAGTATTTT. This sequence encodes CASSELLAGGGSTDTQYF. The rearrangement links TRBV6-1 to TRBJ2-3, with TRBD2 identical over 13 bases. V was clipped by 2 bases and J by 0 bases; unmatched bases: 5. Germline CDR1 MNHNS, CDR2 SASEGT. This CDR3 is 18 amino acids long.

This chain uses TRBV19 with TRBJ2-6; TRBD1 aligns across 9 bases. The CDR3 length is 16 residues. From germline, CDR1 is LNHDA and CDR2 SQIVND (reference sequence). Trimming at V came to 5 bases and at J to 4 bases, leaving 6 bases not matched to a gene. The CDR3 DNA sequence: TGTGCCAGTAGTGGGGACAGGGCGGGAGGGGCCAACGTCCTGACTTTC. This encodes CASSGDRAGGANVLTF.